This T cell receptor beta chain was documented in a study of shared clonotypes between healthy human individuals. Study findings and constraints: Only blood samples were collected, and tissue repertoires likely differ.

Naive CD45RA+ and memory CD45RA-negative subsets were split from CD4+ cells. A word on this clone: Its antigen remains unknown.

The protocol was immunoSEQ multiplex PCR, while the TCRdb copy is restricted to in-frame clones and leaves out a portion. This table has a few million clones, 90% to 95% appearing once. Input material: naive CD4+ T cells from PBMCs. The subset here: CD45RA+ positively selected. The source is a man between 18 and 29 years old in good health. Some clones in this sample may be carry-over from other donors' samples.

The CDR3 sequence: CASSPGDRENEKLFF. In DNA, the CDR3 is TGTGCCAGCTCTCCCGGGGACAGGGAAAATGAAAAACTGTTTTTT. The V call is TRBV28, the J call TRBJ1-4; 9 nucleotides line up with TRBD1. CDR3 length: 15 amino acids. The V segment lost 8 bases and the J segment 5 bases; nucleotides outside the gene matches: 9. Germline CDR1 and CDR2: MDHEN and SYDVKM. Full variable domain (remainder filled in from reference TRBV28 and TRBJ1-4): DVKVTQSSRYLVKRTGEKVFLECVQDMDHENMFWYRQDPGLGLRLIYFSYDVKMKEKGDIPEGYSVSREKKERFSLILESASTNQTSMYLCASSPGDRENEKLFFGSGTQLSVL.